One T cell receptor (beta chain) is described in this entry. Antigen: not known. The source of the sample is a study of T-cell reconstitution after alpha-beta-depleted transplantation in children. Study-wide points: At the one-year point after transplant, T-cell counts and TCRbeta diversity were found to come mostly from T cells that had been newly produced.

Per germline, CDR1 DFQATT and CDR2 SNEGSKA (reference sequence). The V and J ends lost 3 bases and 3 bases, in that order; junction bases with no gene match: 25. CDR3 length equals 21 residues. Unique molecular identifiers were incorporated during preparation of the TCRbeta library. TCRdb fed the PCR reads into MiXCR, producing one record per CDR3 protein. The data contain over 450,000 distinct CDR3 sequences, about 10% of them singletons. This chain links TRBV20-1 with TRBJ2-1, with TRBD1 identical over 8 bases. This receptor was obtained from a child aged 2-15 years with inherited bone marrow failure, due to receive a stem cell transplant. Sequencing was performed on PBMCs, taken before TCRalphabeta/CD19-depleted stem cell transplant. The CDR3 reads CSASLYGKAGGHPLFYNEQFF. Written as DNA, the CDR3 is TGCAGTGCTAGTTTATATGGTAAGGCAGGGGGCCATCCACTCTTCTACAATGAGCAGTTCTTC.